Ten or more counts support the clone carrying this T cell receptor (beta chain). There were TCR beta CDR3 regions amplified from RNA transcripts. When the TCR CDR3 underwent first-round RT-PCR, the HTBI primer set was used. A single record per CDR3 protein comes from TCRdb applying MiXCR to the multiplex PCR reads. The sample lists roughly 650,000 distinct CDR3 sequences; more than 15% were seen once. This record comes from a study of T cells in Graves' hyperthyroidism and ophthalmopathy. V was pared by 4 bases and J by 5 bases, with 2 bases of the junction left unmatched. The CDR3 loop spans 13 amino acids. Germline values: CDR1 MNHEY, CDR2 SMNVEV (reference sequence). Based on clinical symptoms, serum thyroxine and TRAb, thyroid ultrasound and orbital computed tomography, diagnoses were reached.

Material: blood. The clonotype comes from a woman aged 40 to 49 with Graves' ophthalmopathy. The rearrangement joins TRBV27 to TRBJ1-5; 7 nucleotides match TRBD1. CDR3 sequence: CASSWDSYQPQHF. CDR3 bases: TGTGCCAGCAGTTGGGACAGTTATCAGCCCCAGCATTTT.